The 3 T cell receptor beta chains below all came from one sample that was sequenced in a study of T cell responses to AZD1222 COVID-19 vaccine. This table comes from immunoSEQ multiplex PCR, and its TCRdb copy is limited to in-frame clones, with some not included. This sample has under 110,000 clones, with about 92% found just once. The input for sequencing was peripheral blood, taken 28 days after the second AZD1222 dose. Source of these receptors: an adult who received the AZD1222 COVID-19 vaccine.

The V and J genes are TRBV5-1 and TRBJ2-6, with D possibly called TRBD1 or TRBD2 (5 bases each). Germline CDR1 and CDR2: SGHRS and YFSETQ. Trimming cost V 5 bases and J 4 bases, with 7 bases left between them. The CDR3 length is 13 residues. In nucleotides, the CDR3 is TGCGCCAGCAGGGGGGTCGGGGCCAACGTCCTGACTTTC. Translating it yields CASRGVGANVLTF.

The chain recombines TRBV5-1 with TRBJ2-7, with D hard to call. The germline V gene has CDR1 SGHRS and CDR2 YFSETQ. V was pared by 2 bases and J by 5 bases, with 8 bases between. The CDR3 is made up of 12 amino acids. The CDR3 protein is CASSLSRNEQYF. The DNA for the CDR3 is TGCGCCAGCAGCTTATCAAGGAACGAGCAGTACTTC.

V is TRBV12-3 or TRBV12-4 and J is TRBJ1-4; no definite D call. Trimming removed 6 bases at V and 8 bases at J, with 10 bases between. This CDR3 is 12 amino acids long. The CDR3 coding sequence is TGTGCCAGCAGGCAGGTAGAGGAAAAACTGTTTTTT. Protein product: CASRQVEEKLFF.